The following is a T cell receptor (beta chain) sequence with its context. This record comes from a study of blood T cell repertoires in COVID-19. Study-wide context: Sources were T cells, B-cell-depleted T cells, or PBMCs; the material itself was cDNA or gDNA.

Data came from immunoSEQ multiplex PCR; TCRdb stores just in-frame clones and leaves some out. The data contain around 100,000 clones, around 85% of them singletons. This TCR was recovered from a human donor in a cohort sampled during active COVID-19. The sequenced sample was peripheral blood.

The chain's CDR3 is CASSLALGGDVTEAFF. The CDR3 bases are TGTGCCAGCAGCTTAGCCTTGGGGGGAGATGTCACTGAAGCTTTCTTT. This chain uses TRBV7-2 with TRBJ1-1; D may be TRBD1 (5 bases). CDR3 length: 16 amino acids. The V end was cut by 0 bases, the J end by 4 bases, with 15 bases between. Germline V gives CDR1 SGHTA, CDR2 FQGNSA. Full variable domain (missing parts from reference TRBV7-2 and TRBJ1-1): GAGVSQSPSNKVTEKGKDVELRCDPISGHTALYWYRQSLGQGLEFLIYFQGNSAPDKSGLPSDRFSAERTGGSVSTLTIQRTQQEDSAVYLCASSLALGGDVTEAFFGQGTRLTVV.